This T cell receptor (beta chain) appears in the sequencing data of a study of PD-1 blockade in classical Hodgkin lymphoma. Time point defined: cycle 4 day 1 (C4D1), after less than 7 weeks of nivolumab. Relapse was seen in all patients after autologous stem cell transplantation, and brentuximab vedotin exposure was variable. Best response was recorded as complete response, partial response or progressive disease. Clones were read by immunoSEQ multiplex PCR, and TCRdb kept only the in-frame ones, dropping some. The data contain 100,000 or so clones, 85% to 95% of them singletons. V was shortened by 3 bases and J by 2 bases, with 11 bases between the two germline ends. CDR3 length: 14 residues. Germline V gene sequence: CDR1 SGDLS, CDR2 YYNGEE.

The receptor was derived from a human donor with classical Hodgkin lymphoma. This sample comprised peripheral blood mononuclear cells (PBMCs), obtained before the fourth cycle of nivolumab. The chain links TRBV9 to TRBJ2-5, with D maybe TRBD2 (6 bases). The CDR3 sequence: CASSATRGQETQYF. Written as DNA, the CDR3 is TGTGCCAGCAGCGCGACTAGGGGACAAGAGACCCAGTACTTC.